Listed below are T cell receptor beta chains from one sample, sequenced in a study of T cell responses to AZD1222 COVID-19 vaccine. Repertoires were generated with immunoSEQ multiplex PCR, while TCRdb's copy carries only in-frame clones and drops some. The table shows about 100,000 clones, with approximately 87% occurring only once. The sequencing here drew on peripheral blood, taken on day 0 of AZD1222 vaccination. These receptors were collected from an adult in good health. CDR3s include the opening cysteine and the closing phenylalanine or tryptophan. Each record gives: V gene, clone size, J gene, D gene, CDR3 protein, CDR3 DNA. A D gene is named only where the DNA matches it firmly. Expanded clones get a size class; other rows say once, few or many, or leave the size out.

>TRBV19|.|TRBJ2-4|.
CASSAKRDTVNIQYF
TGTGCCAGTAGCGCGAAACGGGACACTGTAAACATTCAGTACTTC
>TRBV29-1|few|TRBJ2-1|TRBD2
CSVVYLAGSYNEQFF
TGCAGCGTTGTCTATCTAGCGGGATCCTACAATGAGCAGTTCTTC
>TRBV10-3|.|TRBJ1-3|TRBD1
CATTTLQGATGNTIYF
TGTGCCACGACGACTCTACAGGGGGCGACTGGAAACACCATATATTTT
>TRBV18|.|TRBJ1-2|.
CASSPVREAQGYTF
TGTGCCAGCTCACCAGTAAGGGAGGCACAGGGCTACACCTTC
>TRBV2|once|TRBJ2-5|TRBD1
CASSRDSPYQETQYF
TGTGCCAGCAGCCGGGACAGCCCATACCAAGAGACCCAGTACTTC
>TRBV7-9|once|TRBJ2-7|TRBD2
CASSLGGSAGIGEQYF
TGTGCCAGCAGCTTAGGTGGGTCAGCGGGAATAGGCGAGCAGTACTTC
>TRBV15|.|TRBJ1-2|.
CATSRYEGQSYGYTF
TGTGCCACCAGCAGATACGAGGGGCAGAGCTATGGCTACACCTTC
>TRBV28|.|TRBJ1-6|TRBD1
CASSPGDRLNSPLHF
TGTGCCAGCAGTCCGGGGGACAGGTTAAATTCACCCCTCCACTTT
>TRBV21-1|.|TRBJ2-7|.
CASSKDGQGTYEQYF
TGTGCCAGCAGCAAAGATGGACAGGGGACCTACGAGCAGTACTTC
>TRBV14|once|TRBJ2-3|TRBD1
CASSLGQVDADTQYF
TGTGCCAGCAGCCTGGGACAGGTTGACGCAGATACGCAGTATTTT
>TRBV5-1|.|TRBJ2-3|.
CASSLGSSTDTQYF
TGCGCCAGCAGCTTGGGGTCTAGCACAGATACGCAGTATTTT
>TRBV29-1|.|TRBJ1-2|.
CSVRGTISDSHGYTF
TGCAGCGTTAGGGGGACTATATCGGACAGTCATGGCTACACCTTC
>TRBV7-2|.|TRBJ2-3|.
CASSFLTDTQYF
TGTGCCAGCAGCTTCCTCACAGATACGCAGTATTTT
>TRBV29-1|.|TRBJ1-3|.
CSVAGGAESGNTIYF
TGCAGCGTTGCAGGAGGTGCGGAGTCTGGAAACACCATATATTTT
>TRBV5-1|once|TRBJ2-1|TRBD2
CASSFVRLAGVAYNEQFF
TGCGCCAGCAGCTTTGTGAGACTAGCGGGAGTGGCCTACAATGAGCAGTTCTTC
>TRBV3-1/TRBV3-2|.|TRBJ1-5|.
CASSQGDQPQHF
TGTGCCAGCAGCCAAGGGGATCAGCCCCAGCATTTT
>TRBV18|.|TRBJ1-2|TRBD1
CASYRQGGDGYTF
TGTGCCAGCTACCGACAGGGAGGCGATGGCTACACCTTC
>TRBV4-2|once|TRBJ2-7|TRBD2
CASSRGLAGGNYEQYF
TGTGCCAGCAGCCGAGGACTAGCGGGAGGAAACTACGAGCAGTACTTC
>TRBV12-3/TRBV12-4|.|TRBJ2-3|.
CASLGRTTDTQYF
TGTGCCAGCCTCGGCAGAACCACAGATACGCAGTATTTT
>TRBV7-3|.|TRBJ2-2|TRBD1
CASSRSTGRGTGELFF
TGTGCCAGCAGCAGATCGACAGGGCGTGGGACCGGGGAGCTGTTTTTT
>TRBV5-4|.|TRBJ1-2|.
CASSPAPGWNYGYTF
TGTGCCAGCAGTCCGGCTCCGGGATGGAACTATGGCTACACCTTC
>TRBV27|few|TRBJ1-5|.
CASSARGGPNQPQHF
TGTGCCAGCAGCGCGAGGGGGGGCCCCAATCAGCCCCAGCATTTT
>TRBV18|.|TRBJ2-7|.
CASSPRDIPDEQYF
TGTGCCAGCTCACCACGGGACATCCCGGACGAGCAGTACTTC
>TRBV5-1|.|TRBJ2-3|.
CASNRLGGTDTQYF
TGCGCCAGCAACCGTCTGGGCGGCACAGATACGCAGTATTTT
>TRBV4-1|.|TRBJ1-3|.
CASSQDLSRGGTIYF
TGCGCCAGCAGCCAAGATCTTAGCAGGGGCGGCACCATATATTTT
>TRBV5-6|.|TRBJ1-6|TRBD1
CASSWGQLSNSPLHF
TGTGCCAGCAGCTGGGGACAGCTTTCTAATTCACCCCTCCACTTT
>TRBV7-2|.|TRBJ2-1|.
CASSQDSLGYYNEQFF
TGTGCCAGCAGCCAAGACAGCCTGGGGTACTACAATGAGCAGTTCTTC
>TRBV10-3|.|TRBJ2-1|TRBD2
CAISDRGLAGGGEQFF
TGTGCCATCAGTGACAGGGGACTAGCCGGCGGCGGGGAGCAGTTCTTC
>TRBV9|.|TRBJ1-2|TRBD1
CASSEGQGHGYTF
TGTGCCAGCAGCGAGGGACAGGGTCACGGCTACACCTTC
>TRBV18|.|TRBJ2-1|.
CASSQYNEQFF
TGTGCCAGCTCACAGTACAATGAGCAGTTCTTC
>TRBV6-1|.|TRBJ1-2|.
CASSEALGPNYGYTF
TGTGCCAGCAGTGAAGCGCTAGGCCCTAACTATGGCTACACCTTC
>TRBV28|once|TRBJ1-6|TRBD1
CASTPLPGQHNSPLHF
TGTGCCAGCACCCCACTGCCGGGACAGCATAATTCACCCCTCCACTTT
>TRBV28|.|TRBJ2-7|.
CATQTRGGMYEQYF
TGTGCCACCCAGACAAGGGGCGGGATGTACGAGCAGTACTTC
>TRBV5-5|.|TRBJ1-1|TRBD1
CASSATLQGAVAEAFF
TGTGCCAGCAGCGCGACCCTACAGGGGGCGGTGGCTGAAGCTTTCTTT
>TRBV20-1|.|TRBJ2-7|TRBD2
CSASRTSYSYEQYF
TGCAGTGCTAGTAGGACTAGCTACTCCTACGAGCAGTACTTC
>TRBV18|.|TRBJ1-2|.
CASSPPGVTDGRTF
TGTGCCAGCTCACCACCGGGGGTAACCGACGGTAGGACCTTC
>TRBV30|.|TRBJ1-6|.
CAWMDGVGYNSPLHF
TGTGCCTGGATGGACGGCGTCGGCTATAATTCACCCCTCCACTTT
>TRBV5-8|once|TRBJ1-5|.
CASSSRNQPQHF
TGTGCCAGCAGCAGCAGGAATCAGCCCCAGCATTTT
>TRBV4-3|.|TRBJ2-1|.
CASSQVVGNEQFF
TGCGCCAGCAGCCAAGTTGTTGGCAATGAGCAGTTCTTC
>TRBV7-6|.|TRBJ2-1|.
CASSLELPTHNEQFF
TGTGCCAGCAGCTTAGAACTGCCCACACACAATGAGCAGTTCTTC
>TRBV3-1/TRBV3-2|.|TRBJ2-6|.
CASSHRNSYTSGANVLTF
TGTGCCAGCAGCCACCGAAACAGCTATACCTCTGGGGCCAACGTCCTGACTTTC
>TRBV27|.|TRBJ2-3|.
CASTRSGGTDTQYF
TGTGCCAGCACTCGATCGGGGGGCACAGATACGCAGTATTTT